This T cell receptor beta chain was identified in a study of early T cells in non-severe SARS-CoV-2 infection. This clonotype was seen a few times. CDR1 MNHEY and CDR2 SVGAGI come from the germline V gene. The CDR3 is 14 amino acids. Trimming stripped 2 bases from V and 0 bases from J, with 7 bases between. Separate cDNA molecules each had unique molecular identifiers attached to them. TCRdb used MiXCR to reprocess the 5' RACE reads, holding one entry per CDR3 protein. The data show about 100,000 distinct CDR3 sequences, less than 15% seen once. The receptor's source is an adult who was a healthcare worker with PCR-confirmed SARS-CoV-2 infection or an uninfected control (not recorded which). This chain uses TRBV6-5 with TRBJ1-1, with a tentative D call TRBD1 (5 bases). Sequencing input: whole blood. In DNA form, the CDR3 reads TGTGCCAGCAGTTACAGACAGCTGAACACTGAAGCTTTCTTT. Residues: CASSYRQLNTEAFF.